These 32 T cell receptor beta chains share one sample of origin, sequenced in a study of tumor-infiltrating lymphocytes in localized non-small cell lung cancer. Produced via immunoSEQ multiplex PCR; TCRdb's table is partial and in-frame only. The table shows about 13,000 clones, with about four fifths occurring only once. The sample was lung tumor tissue. These receptor sequences come from a human donor with non-small cell lung cancer.

The gene calls are TRBV7-9 and TRBJ1-2, with a tentative D call TRBD1 (6 bases). CDR1 is SEHNR, CDR2 FQNEAQ, per germline (reference sequence). Deletions cut 3 bases from V and 2 bases from J, with 13 bases between. The CDR3 is 15 amino acids. The CDR3 DNA reads as TGTGCCAGCAGCTTTATCGCGGACAGAAACTATGGCTACACCTTC. Translation: CASSFIADRNYGYTF.

The chain uses TRBV9 and TRBJ2-7, with D perhaps TRBD1 (5 bases). This CDR3 comprises 16 residues. Germline V gene sequence: CDR1 SGDLS, CDR2 YYNGEE. V gave up 0 bases and J gave up 5 bases, with 18 bases separating them. The CDR3 nucleotides read TGTGCCAGCAGCGTAGGGCAGGGATTTTGGGCGGACGAGCAGTACTTC. Its translation: CASSVGQGFWADEQYF.

This chain links TRBV30 with TRBJ2-7, with no clear D. V lost 0 bases, J lost 5 bases, and 5 bases lay in between. Per the germline V gene, CDR1 is GTSNPN and CDR2 is SVGIG (reference sequence). This CDR3 contains 11 residues. Written as DNA, the CDR3 is TGTGCCTGGAGTGTCCTACACGAGCAGTACTTC. As protein: CAWSVLHEQYF. The complete variable domain, with remaining parts taken from reference TRBV30 and TRBJ2-7, reads SQTIHQWPATLVQPVGSPLSLECTVEGTSNPNLYWYRQAAGRGLQLLFYSVGIGQISSEVPQNLSASRPQDRQFILSSKKLLLSDSGFYLCAWSVLHEQYFGPGTRLTVT.

In this sample, this clone turned up a few times. The CDR3 DNA follows: TGTGCCACCAGCTACCGGACTAGCGGGAGGAGAGTTCCAGCAGATACGCAGTATTTT. Translation: CATSYRTSGRRVPADTQYF. V and J are TRBV15 and TRBJ2-3, with 14 bases identical to TRBD2. The CDR3 covers 19 residues. Germline values: CDR1 LNHNV, CDR2 YYDKDF (reference sequence). V lost 5 bases and J lost 4; bases outside the gene matches: 14. Combining the CDR3 with reference TRBV15 and TRBJ2-3 gives the whole variable domain DAMVIQNPRYQVTQFGKPVTLSCSQTLNHNVMYWYQQKSSQAPKLLFHYYDKDFNNEADTPDNFQSRRPNTSFCFLDIRSPGLGDTAMYLCATSYRTSGRRVPADTQYFGPGTRLTVL.

The gene calls are TRBV4-1 and TRBJ2-1; TRBD1 is a possible D gene (6 bases). Germline CDR1 is MGHRA and CDR2 is YSYEKL. The length of the CDR3 is 14 residues. Trimming pared 4 bases from V and 9 bases from J, leaving 16 bases between. The CDR3 here is CASSPTARDIEQFF. Written as DNA, the CDR3 is TGCGCCAGCAGCCCGACGGCCCGGGACATTGAGCAGTTCTTC.

The chain couples TRBV28 to TRBJ1-2; TRBD1 is a possible D gene (5 bases). CDR1 MDHEN and CDR2 SYDVKM come from the germline V gene. Trimming left V 6 bases short and J 8 bases short, with 13 bases between. This CDR3 has 12 residues. The CDR3 reads CASSPSGGGYTF. The CDR3 nucleotides are TGTGCCAGCAGCCCCTCTGGGGGGGGCTACACCTTC.

The V call is TRBV5-1, the J call TRBJ1-1; D unclear. Germline CDR1 SGHRS, CDR2 YFSETQ. CDR3 length: 14 residues. Between the trimmed V and J ends, which lost 5 bases and 4 bases, there was a span of 15 bases. This CDR3 is CASRGGRFVTEAFF. DNA of the CDR3: TGCGCCAGCAGGGGCGGACGGTTCGTCACTGAAGCTTTCTTT.

This clone appeared once. V and J are TRBV7-3 and TRBJ1-1; D is perhaps TRBD1 (5 bases). Germline loops: CDR1 SGHTA, CDR2 FQGTGA. Trimming removed 6 bases at V and 10 bases at J, with 15 bases between. The CDR3 runs 12 residues. CDR3 bases: TGTGCCAGCAGTTGGACGCAAGGGGCAGCTTTCTTT. This translates into CASSWTQGAAFF.

The chain recombines TRBV18 with TRBJ2-1; 12 nucleotides line up with TRBD1. Germline-derived CDR1 and CDR2 are KGHSH and LQKENI. With 0 bases clipped from V and 9 bases from J, the junction kept 3 bases outside the gene matches. The CDR3 totals 15 residues. For the CDR3, the DNA is TGTGCCAGCTCACCACCGGGACAGGGGGCGATTGAGCAGTTCTTC. This encodes CASSPPGQGAIEQFF.

CDR3 sequence: CSVSGIRTDTQYF. The CDR3, as DNA: TGCAGCGTTAGCGGGATCAGGACAGATACGCAGTATTTT. The chain uses TRBV29-1 and TRBJ2-3; 7 bases align to TRBD2. Germline-derived CDR1 and CDR2 are SQVTM and ANQGSEA. V trimming: 5 bases; J trimming: 3 bases; junction bases outside the gene matches: 5. The CDR3 loop spans 13 amino acids.

The chain combines TRBV5-1 with TRBJ1-2; D remains unclear. Deletions cut 2 bases from V and 5 bases from J, with 16 bases between. The CDR3 consists of 15 residues. In germline, CDR1 is SGHRS, CDR2 YFSETQ. The CDR3 coding sequence is TGCGCCAGCAGCTTCGACCCCCTAGATTGGTATGGCTACACCTTC. Translating gives CASSFDPLDWYGYTF.

The chain couples TRBV7-6 to TRBJ2-7, with 7 nucleotides matching TRBD1. The CDR3 runs 16 residues. V was clipped by 5 bases and J by 4 bases; unmatched bases: 14. Germline CDR1 SGHVS, CDR2 FNYEAQ. CDR3 protein: CASSPGNSGTAYEQYF. Here the CDR3 DNA reads TGTGCCAGCAGCCCGGGCAACTCCGGGACAGCATACGAGCAGTACTTC.

The chain is built from TRBV5-4 and TRBJ1-1; D gene unclear. Germline CDR1 is SGHNT and CDR2 is YYREEE (reference sequence). CDR3 length: 14 amino acids. V was shortened by 3 bases and J by 12 bases, with 21 bases between the two germline ends. The CDR3 nucleotides are TGTGCCAGCAGCTATGGAGGGAGGTCCACCGAATCTTTCTTT. This encodes CASSYGGRSTESFF.

The V call is TRBV5-1, the J call TRBJ1-1; D call uncertain. Per germline, CDR1 SGHRS and CDR2 YFSETQ. The V gene lost 0 bases and the J gene lost 1 base, with 10 bases spanning the gap. This CDR3 has 15 amino acids. This CDR3 is CASSLEAPSNTEAFF. The CDR3 bases are TGCGCCAGCAGCTTGGAAGCACCATCGAACACTGAAGCTTTCTTT.

The rearrangement uses TRBV28 and TRBJ2-7; D not resolved. This CDR3 is built from 17 residues. Trimming took 2 bases from V and 3 from J, leaving 20 bases between them. Germline V gene lookup returns CDR1 MDHEN and CDR2 SYDVKM. As DNA, the CDR3 is TGTGCCAGCAGTTTAAATGTTGGACGGCGGATGAACTACGAGCAGTACTTC. Protein product: CASSLNVGRRMNYEQYF.

CDR3 sequence: CASSQGDRVTDTQYF. CDR3 nucleotides: TGTGCCAGCAGCCAAGGCGACAGGGTCACAGATACGCAGTATTTT. The V and J genes are TRBV4-2 and TRBJ2-3; the match to TRBD1 covers 7 bases. The CDR3 spans 15 residues. V lost 1 base, J lost 2 bases, and 3 bases stayed unmatched. Germline CDR1 is LGHNA and CDR2 is YNFKEQ.

V is TRBV2 and J is TRBJ2-2, with TRBD1 identical over 7 bases. The CDR3 has 15 residues. In germline, CDR1 is SNHLY, CDR2 FYNNEI. The V segment lost 1 base and the J segment 5 bases; nucleotides outside the gene matches: 4. For the CDR3, the DNA is TGTGCCAGCAGTGAAGACAGGGGATGGACCGGGGAGCTGTTTTTT. Its protein product is CASSEDRGWTGELFF.

The chain is built from TRBV15 and TRBJ1-2; tentatively, D is TRBD1 (6 bases). This CDR3 is 14 amino acids long. V shed 0 bases and J shed 3 bases, with 8 bases lying between them. Germline V gives CDR1 LNHNV, CDR2 YYDKDF (reference sequence). CDR3 sequence (DNA): TGTGCCACCAGCAGAGAGGGGGGCGACTATGGCTACACCTTC. It yields the protein CATSREGGDYGYTF.

In its sample, this clone was seen a few times. The chain is built from TRBV7-2 and TRBJ2-1; D not certain. The CDR3 has 15 amino acids. Trimming left V 5 bases short and J 0 bases short, with 11 bases between. CDR1 is SGHTA and CDR2 is FQGNSA in the germline V gene. CDR3 nucleotides: TGTGCCAGCAGCACCCGTTCGAACTCCTACAATGAGCAGTTCTTC. It encodes CASSTRSNSYNEQFF. Supplemented by reference TRBV7-2 and TRBJ2-1, the full variable domain reads GAGVSQSPSNKVTEKGKDVELRCDPISGHTALYWYRQSLGQGLEFLIYFQGNSAPDKSGLPSDRFSAERTGGSVSTLTIQRTQQEDSAVYLCASSTRSNSYNEQFFGPGTRLTVL.

V gene TRBV27 combines with J gene TRBJ2-7; D uncertain. V was cut by 5 bases and J by 2 bases, with 13 bases left in between. The germline V gene encodes CDR1 MNHEY and CDR2 SMNVEV (reference sequence). The CDR3 length is 14 residues. The CDR3 spells CASSPSYSAYEQYF. As DNA, the CDR3 is TGTGCCAGCAGTCCTTCGTACAGCGCCTACGAGCAGTACTTC.

The table lists this clone with a few counts. The chain joins TRBV27 to TRBJ2-7, with TRBD1 identical over 7 bases. This CDR3 comprises 13 residues. After removal of 6 bases from V and 0 bases from J, the junction contained 2 bases not matched to a gene. Per the germline V gene, CDR1 is MNHEY and CDR2 is SMNVEV (reference sequence). The CDR3 DNA sequence: TGTGCCAGCAGACGACAGGGCTCCTACGAGCAGTACTTC. Amino acids: CASRRQGSYEQYF.

V gene TRBV13 combines with J gene TRBJ2-7, with TRBD2 as a possible D gene (6 bases). Germline V gene lookup returns CDR1 PRHDT and CDR2 FYEKMQ (reference sequence). V lost 6 bases and J lost 8, with 11 bases in between. This CDR3 has 11 residues. CDR3 amino acids: CASSRDSQQYF. The CDR3 DNA sequence: TGTGCCAGCAGTCGGGACTCCCAGCAGTACTTC.

The rearrangement joins TRBV4-3 to TRBJ1-1; D is possibly TRBD1 (5 bases). The germline CDR1 and CDR2 sequences are LGHNA and YSLEER. The CDR3 extends over 15 amino acids. V lost 0 bases and J 4 bases, leaving 12 bases between the germline ends. The CDR3 is CASSQDLGVSTEAFF. The CDR3 DNA is TGCGCCAGCAGCCAAGATCTAGGGGTGAGCACTGAAGCTTTCTTT.

The chain has TRBV5-1 and TRBJ1-6; D remains ambiguous. CDR3 length equals 16 residues. Germline CDR1 is SGHRS and CDR2 is YFSETQ. V lost 5 bases, J lost 0 bases, and 12 bases lay in between. The CDR3 region has the DNA TGCGCCAGCAGAGTGGCAGATAACTCCTATAATTCACCCCTCCACTTT. It translates to CASRVADNSYNSPLHF.

This clone has only a few counts. The chain couples TRBV5-6 to TRBJ1-1, with D perhaps TRBD1 (6 bases). The V gene's germline CDR1 is SGHDT and CDR2 YYEEEE. V lost 0 bases and J 1 base, leaving 10 bases between the germline ends. The CDR3 sequence is 15 residues long. In DNA, the CDR3 is TGTGCCAGCAGCTTGGTCACAGGGTGGAACACTGAAGCTTTCTTT. This sequence encodes CASSLVTGWNTEAFF.

This sequence joins TRBV18 and TRBJ2-5, with D tentatively TRBD2 (6 bases). V dropped 6 bases and J dropped 5 bases, with 19 bases sitting between them. This CDR3 is 15 amino acids long. The germline V gene has CDR1 KGHSH and CDR2 LQKENI. The CDR3 loop reads CASSYTPTGGETQYF. Here the CDR3 DNA reads TGTGCCAGCTCTTACACCCCTACTGGGGGGGAGACCCAGTACTTC.

V gene TRBV5-5 combines with J gene TRBJ1-2; 7 nucleotides line up with TRBD1. The CDR3 loop spans 15 amino acids. Germline V gives CDR1 SGHKS, CDR2 YYEKEE (reference sequence). The trim removed 3 bases at V and 5 bases at J, leaving 10 bases unmatched. The CDR3 DNA reads TGTGCCAGCAGCTACGAACAGGGGATCGGGTATGGCTACACCTTC. Residues: CASSYEQGIGYGYTF.

V usage is TRBV2 and J usage is TRBJ1-2; D not certain. Germline CDR1 is SNHLY and CDR2 is FYNNEI. With 3 bases removed from V and 3 bases from J, the gap between germline ends came to 8 bases. CDR3 length: 13 amino acids. CDR3 sequence reads: CASSENSHYGYTF. For the CDR3, the DNA is TGTGCCAGCAGTGAGAACAGCCACTATGGCTACACCTTC.

This chain uses TRBV27 with TRBJ1-2; TRBD1 matches at 7 bases. There are 15 residues in the CDR3. The germline V gene encodes CDR1 MNHEY and CDR2 SMNVEV (reference sequence). The ends lost 4 bases at V and 4 bases at J; junction bases unmatched: 9. This CDR3 reads CASSSSGQPTYGYTF. For the CDR3, the DNA is TGTGCCAGCAGTTCCTCGGGACAGCCAACCTATGGCTACACCTTC.

The V and J genes are TRBV7-2 and TRBJ2-7; D uncertain. With 0 bases removed from V and 2 bases from J, the gap between germline ends came to 11 bases. The germline CDR1 and CDR2 sequences are SGHTA and FQGNSA. The CDR3 extends over 15 amino acids. The CDR3 DNA reads as TGTGCCAGCAGCTTAGCCCCTGGGCTAGCCTACGAGCAGTACTTC. This codes for CASSLAPGLAYEQYF.

This clone was recorded only once. J is TRBJ2-7 and V is TRBV14, with a weak D call TRBD2 (6 bases). CDR1 and CDR2 from the germline V gene are SGHDN and FVKESK. This CDR3 is built from 15 residues. V lost 5 bases and J lost 11, with 25 bases in between. The CDR3 region has the DNA TGTGCCAGCAGCTACCTTGGGCGGGGCGAGGAACGAGAGTACTTC. Residues: CASSYLGRGEEREYF.

This chain joins TRBV9 and TRBJ2-3, with D uncertain. This CDR3 is built from 16 residues. V lost 4 bases and J 2 bases, leaving 17 bases between the germline ends. Germline V gene sequence: CDR1 SGDLS, CDR2 YYNGEE. The CDR3 bases are TGTGCCAGCAGCCCTTCCTTCCAGCCCACCACAGATACGCAGTATTTT. Amino acid sequence: CASSPSFQPTTDTQYF.